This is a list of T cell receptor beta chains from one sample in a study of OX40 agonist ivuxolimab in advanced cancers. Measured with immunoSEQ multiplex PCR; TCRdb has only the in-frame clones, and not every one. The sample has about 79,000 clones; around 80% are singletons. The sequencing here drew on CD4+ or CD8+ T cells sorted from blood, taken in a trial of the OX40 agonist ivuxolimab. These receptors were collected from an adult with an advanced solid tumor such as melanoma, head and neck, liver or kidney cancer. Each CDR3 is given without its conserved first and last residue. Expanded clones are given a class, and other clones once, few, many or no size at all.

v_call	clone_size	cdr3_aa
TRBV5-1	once	ASSSDSRNNEQF
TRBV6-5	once	ASSREDRLGTEAF
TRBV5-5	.	ASSLAAAHDEQF
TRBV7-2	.	ASSPMAGYGYT
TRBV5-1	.	ASSRRALGEKLF
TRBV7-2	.	ASSLGGTLVNGELF
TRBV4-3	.	ASSQIGNQPQH
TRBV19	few	ASSSFGGANVLT
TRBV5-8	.	ASSLAPGDTQY
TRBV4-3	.	ASSQGGQAQYGYT
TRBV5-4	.	ASSLGSGPPNYGYT